This T cell receptor (beta chain) was obtained from a study of shared clonotypes between healthy human individuals. About the research overall: Those who served as donors were a couple of women and a few men between the ages of 18 and 49. Whole-study findings and limits: Rarefaction analysis demonstrated incomplete sorted-subset sequencing notwithstanding large depth.

Profiling relied on immunoSEQ multiplex PCR, and the TCRdb table lists in-frame clones only, not all of them. Of about 2 million clones in the sample, about 95% were seen once. Positive CCR7 selection of CD45RO-negative cells yielded the naive CD8 cells, and terminally differentiated effector memory CD45RA+ cells were excluded. Worth noting for this clone: The antigen remains undetermined. A read error may be the cause here, since a much bigger clone is one base away.

The sequenced sample was naive CD8+ T cells sorted from blood. This clonotype was obtained from a man between 18 and 29 years old in good health.

CDR3 bases: TGTGCCAGCAGCGGGAACACCGGGGAGCTGTTTTTT. Amino acid sequence: CASSGNTGELFF. This chain joins TRBV7-6 and TRBJ2-2; D is ambiguous. Trimming cost V 5 bases and J 1 base, with 2 bases left between them. Per germline, CDR1 SGHVS and CDR2 FNYEAQ. The CDR3 extends over 12 amino acids.